The 8 T cell receptor beta chains in this list originate from one sample, sequenced in a study of Graves' ophthalmopathy and Graves' hyperthyroidism. RNA transcripts served as template for amplifying TCR beta CDR3 sequences. HTBI primers served in a first-round RT-PCR, which a second-round multiplex PCR followed. MiXCR, run by TCRdb on the multiplex PCR reads, gives a single entry per CDR3 protein. The sample consists of about 620,000 distinct CDR3 sequences, roughly 20% of them appearing once. Sequencing was carried out using peripheral blood. The receptors here all came from a woman aged 18-29 years with stable Graves' hyperthyroidism. Some clones in this sample may be carry-over from other donors' samples.

This clonotype was counted between two and nine times. V usage is TRBV6-1 and J usage is TRBJ1-1, with D tentatively TRBD1 (6 bases). CDR3 length: 13 residues. The ends were cut back, 6 bases at V and 8 bases at J, with 16 bases in the middle. Germline V lookup: CDR1 MNHNS, CDR2 SASEGT. CDR3 in amino acids: CASRSPRDKEAFF. In nucleotides, the CDR3 is TGTGCCAGCAGATCCCCCCGGGACAAGGAAGCTTTCTTT.

The J gene is TRBJ2-5, the V gene TRBV29-1, with unresolved D. V lost 3 bases and J lost 5, with 10 bases in between. Germline CDR1 reads SQVTM; CDR2 reads ANQGSEA. The CDR3 has 12 residues. CDR3 in amino acids: CSVEGVGETQYF. CDR3 bases: TGCAGCGTTGAGGGTGTAGGCGAGACCCAGTACTTC. The full variable domain, rest sourced from reference TRBV29-1 and TRBJ2-5, is SAVISQKPSRDICQRGTSLTIQCQVDSQVTMMFWYRQQPGQSLTLIATANQGSEATYESGFVIDKFPISRPNLTFSTLTVSNMSPEDSSIYLCSVEGVGETQYFGPGTRLLVL.

This clonotype was counted only a few times. This chain links TRBV10-3 with TRBJ2-5, with D possibly TRBD1 on 6 matching bases. V was trimmed by 6 bases and J by 3 bases, leaving 17 bases between them. The CDR3 has 15 residues. Germline values: CDR1 ENHRY, CDR2 SYGVKD. CDR3 amino acids: CAIREVLTGKETQYF. The DNA of the CDR3 is TGTGCCATCAGAGAAGTTTTAACAGGGAAAGAGACCCAGTACTTC.

This clonotype was detected many times. This chain links TRBV29-1 with TRBJ2-5; TRBD2 might be the D (6 bases). CDR1 and CDR2 (germline): SQVTM, ANQGSEA. With 4 bases removed from V and 3 bases from J, the gap between germline ends came to 6 bases. The CDR3 totals 11 residues. CDR3 bases: TGCAGCGTTGCGGGGGAAGAGACCCAGTACTTC. Its protein is CSVAGEETQYF.

This clonotype was observed many times. The J gene is TRBJ2-3, the V gene TRBV12-3 or TRBV12-4; no clear D gene. The ends were cut back, 3 bases at V and 11 bases at J, with 12 bases in the middle. This CDR3 contains 12 residues. CDR3 in amino acids: CASSFALVEQYF. CDR3 DNA sequence: TGTGCCAGCAGTTTCGCGCTGGTGGAGCAGTATTTT.

The chain is built from TRBV13 and TRBJ1-1; D might be TRBD1 (5 bases). With 2 bases removed from V and 5 bases from J, the gap between germline ends came to 12 bases. The CDR3 contains 14 residues. The germline V gene has CDR1 PRHDT and CDR2 FYEKMQ (reference sequence). In DNA form, the CDR3 reads TGTGCCAGCAGCTTAAAATTGGGGGATACTGAAGCTTTCTTT. Its protein product is CASSLKLGDTEAFF.

Ten or more counts support this clonotype. The V call is TRBV6-2 or TRBV6-3, the J call TRBJ2-7; D gene ambiguous. The CDR3 totals 15 residues. Germline CDR1 reads MNHEY; CDR2 reads SVGEGT. Deletions cut 2 bases from V and 0 bases from J, with 11 bases between. This chain's CDR3 is CASSYRMTLSYEQYF. In nucleotides, the CDR3 is TGTGCCAGCAGTTACCGAATGACACTCTCCTACGAGCAGTACTTC.

This clonotype was counted ten times or more. This sequence joins TRBV6-1 and TRBJ2-7; 11 bases line up with TRBD2. The CDR3 is 15 residues long. Germline V gives CDR1 MNHNS, CDR2 SASEGT. Trimming took 8 bases from V and 7 from J; bases not matched to a gene: 13. The CDR3 loop is CASGIGLAGLGEQYF. The CDR3 nucleotides read TGTGCCAGCGGGATCGGACTAGCGGGCCTAGGGGAGCAGTACTTC.